This T cell receptor (beta chain) was documented in a study of memory CD4+ T cells and cytomegalovirus serostatus. Assay used: immunoSEQ multiplex PCR; TCRdb lists only in-frame clones, some missing. The table shows some 66,000 clones, with about three quarters occurring only once. Deletions cut 4 bases from V and 10 bases from J, with 17 bases between. The CDR3 contains 15 residues. Germline CDR1 is SNHLY and CDR2 is FYNNEI. Note on this clone: Its antigen is still unknown.

The sort gate was single viable CD3+CD4+CD8-CD45RO+ cells for memory CD4+ T cells. Study-wide results and limits: The CMV-associated TCR signature appears largely within the CD4+ memory repertoire. CD4+ memory repertoires contained about two fifths of the roughly 150 reported CMV TCRbeta sequences.

Material: memory CD4+ T cells from blood. This TCR came from an adult in good health and CMV-seropositive. V usage is TRBV2 and J usage is TRBJ1-6, with a weak D call TRBD1 (6 bases). This CDR3 is CASSVPTGGGSPLHF. The CDR3 DNA reads TGTGCCAGCAGTGTGCCGACAGGAGGAGGCTCACCCCTCCACTTT.